In its sample, the clone carrying this T cell receptor (beta chain) is medium-sized (0.01 to 0.1%). Its antigen is not known. Study-wide points: Tumor memory CD4+ T cell TCR gene usage clustered with blood and lymph node memory CD4+ cells and lymph node naive CD4+ cells. Larger-cohort validation covered only one TCR beta V-J rearrangement. Tumor Tregs overlapped most with tumor, then blood, naive CD4+ cells.

Constant-region reverse primers amplified full-length variable regions, followed by semi-nested Nested Universal Primer A PCR. Using its own MiXCR run on the 5' RACE reads, TCRdb lists one record per CDR3 protein. The sample lists approximately 30,000 distinct CDR3 sequences; approximately 24% were seen once. The sequence was collected from a female donor with breast cancer. The sample consisted of memory CD4+ T cells sorted from blood. The subset: memory CD4+ T cells, CD4+CD45RO+CD25-.

DNA of the CDR3: TGCGCCAGCAGCCAAGATGGGGGCTTGAACACTGAAGCTTTCTTT. It codes for CASSQDGGLNTEAFF. The chain employs TRBV4-3 and TRBJ1-1; D is possibly TRBD1 (6 bases). CDR3 length equals 15 residues. With 0 bases removed from V and 0 bases from J, the gap between germline ends came to 8 bases. CDR1 is LGHNA, CDR2 YSLEER, per germline.